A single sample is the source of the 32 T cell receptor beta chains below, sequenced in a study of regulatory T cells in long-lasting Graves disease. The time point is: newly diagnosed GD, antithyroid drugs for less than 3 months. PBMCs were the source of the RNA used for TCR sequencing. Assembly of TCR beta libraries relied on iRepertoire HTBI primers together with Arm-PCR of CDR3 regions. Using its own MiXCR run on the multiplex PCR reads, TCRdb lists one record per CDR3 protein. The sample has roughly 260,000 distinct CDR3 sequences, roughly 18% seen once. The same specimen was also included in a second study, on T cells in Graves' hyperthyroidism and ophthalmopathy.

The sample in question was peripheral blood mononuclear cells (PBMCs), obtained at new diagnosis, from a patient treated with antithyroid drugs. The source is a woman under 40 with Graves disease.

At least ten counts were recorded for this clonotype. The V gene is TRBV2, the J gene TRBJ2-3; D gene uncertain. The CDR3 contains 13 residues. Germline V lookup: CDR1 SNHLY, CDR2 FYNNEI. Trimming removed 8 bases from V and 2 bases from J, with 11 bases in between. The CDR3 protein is CASPSLYTDTQYF. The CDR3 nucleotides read TGTGCCAGCCCATCCCTATACACAGATACGCAGTATTTT.

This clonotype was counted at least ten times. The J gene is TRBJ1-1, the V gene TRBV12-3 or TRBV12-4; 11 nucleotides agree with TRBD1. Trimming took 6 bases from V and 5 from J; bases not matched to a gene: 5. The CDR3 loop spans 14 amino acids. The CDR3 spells CASSRTGGRTEAFF. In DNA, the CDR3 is TGTGCCAGCAGCCGGACAGGGGGCAGGACTGAAGCTTTCTTT.

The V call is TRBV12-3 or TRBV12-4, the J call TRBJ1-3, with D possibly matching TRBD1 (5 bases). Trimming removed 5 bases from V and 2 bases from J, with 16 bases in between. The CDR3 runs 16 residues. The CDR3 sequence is CASSVGTEGPGNTIYF. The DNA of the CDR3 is TGTGCCAGCAGTGTTGGGACTGAAGGCCCTGGAAACACCATATATTTT.

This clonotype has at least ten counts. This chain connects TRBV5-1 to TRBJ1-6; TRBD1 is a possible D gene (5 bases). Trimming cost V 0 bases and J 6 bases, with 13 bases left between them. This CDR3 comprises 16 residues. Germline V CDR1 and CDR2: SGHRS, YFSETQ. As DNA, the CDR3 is TGCGCCAGCAGCTTGGTTGGGGGTAGGACTAATTCACCCCTCCACTTT. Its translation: CASSLVGGRTNSPLHF.

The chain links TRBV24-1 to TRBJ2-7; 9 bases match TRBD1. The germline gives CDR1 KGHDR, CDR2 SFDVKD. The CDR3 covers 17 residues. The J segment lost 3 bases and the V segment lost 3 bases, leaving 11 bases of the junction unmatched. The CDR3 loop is CATSDLIKGQGYYEQYF. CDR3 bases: TGTGCCACCAGTGATCTTATTAAGGGACAGGGCTACTACGAGCAGTACTTC.

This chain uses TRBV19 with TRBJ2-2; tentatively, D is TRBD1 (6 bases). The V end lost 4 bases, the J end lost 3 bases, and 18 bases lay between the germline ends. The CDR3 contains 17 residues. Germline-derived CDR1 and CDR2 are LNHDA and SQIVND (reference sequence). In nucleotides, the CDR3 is TGTGCCAGTAGTAAATACGCTACAGGGTTGGACACCGGGGAGCTGTTTTTT. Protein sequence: CASSKYATGLDTGELFF. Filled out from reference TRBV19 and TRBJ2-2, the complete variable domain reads DGGITQSPKYLFRKEGQNVTLSCEQNLNHDAMYWYRQDPGQGLRLIYYSQIVNDFQKGDIAEGYSVSREKKESFPLTVTSAQKNPTAFYLCASSKYATGLDTGELFFGEGSRLTVL.

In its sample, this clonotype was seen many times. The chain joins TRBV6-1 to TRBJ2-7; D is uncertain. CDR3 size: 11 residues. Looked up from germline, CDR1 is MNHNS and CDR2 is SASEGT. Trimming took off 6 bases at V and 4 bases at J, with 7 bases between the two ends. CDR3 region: CASRQLYEQYF. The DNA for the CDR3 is TGTGCCAGCAGGCAGCTTTACGAGCAGTACTTC.

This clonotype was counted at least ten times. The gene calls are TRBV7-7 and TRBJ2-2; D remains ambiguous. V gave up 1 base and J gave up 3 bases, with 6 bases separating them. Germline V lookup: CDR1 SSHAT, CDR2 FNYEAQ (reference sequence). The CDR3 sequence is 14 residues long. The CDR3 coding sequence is TGTGCCAGCAGCTTAGTCACAGACACCGGGGAGCTGTTTTTT. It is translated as CASSLVTDTGELFF.

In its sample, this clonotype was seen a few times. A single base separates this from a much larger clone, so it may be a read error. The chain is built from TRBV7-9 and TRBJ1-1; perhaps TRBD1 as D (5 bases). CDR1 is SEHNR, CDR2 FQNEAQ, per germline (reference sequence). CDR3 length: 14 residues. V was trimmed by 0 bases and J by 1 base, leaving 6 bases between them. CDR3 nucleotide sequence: TGTGCCAGCAGCTTAGCTCAGGGGAACACTGAAGCTTTCTTT. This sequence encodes CASSLAQGNTEAFF.

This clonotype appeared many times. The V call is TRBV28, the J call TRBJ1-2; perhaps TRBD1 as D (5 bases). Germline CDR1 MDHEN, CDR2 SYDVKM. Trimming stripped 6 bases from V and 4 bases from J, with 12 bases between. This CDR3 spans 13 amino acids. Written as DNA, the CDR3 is TGTGCCAGCAGGCCGGGACCGAGCTATGGCTACACCTTC. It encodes CASRPGPSYGYTF.

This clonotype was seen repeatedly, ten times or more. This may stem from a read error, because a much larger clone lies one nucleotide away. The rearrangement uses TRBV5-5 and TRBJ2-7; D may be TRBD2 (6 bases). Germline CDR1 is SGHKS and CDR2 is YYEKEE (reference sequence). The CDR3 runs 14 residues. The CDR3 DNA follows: TGTGCCAACAGCTTGGTTGGGAGGTCCTACGAGCAGTACTTC. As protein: CANSLVGRSYEQYF.

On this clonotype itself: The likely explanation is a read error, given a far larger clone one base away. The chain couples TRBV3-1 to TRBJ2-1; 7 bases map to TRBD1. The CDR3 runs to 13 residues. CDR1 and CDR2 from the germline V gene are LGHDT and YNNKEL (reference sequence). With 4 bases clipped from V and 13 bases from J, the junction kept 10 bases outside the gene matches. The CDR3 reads CASSRNRGETQFF. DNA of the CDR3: TGTGCCAGCAGCCGAAACAGGGGAGAGACCCAGTTCTTC.

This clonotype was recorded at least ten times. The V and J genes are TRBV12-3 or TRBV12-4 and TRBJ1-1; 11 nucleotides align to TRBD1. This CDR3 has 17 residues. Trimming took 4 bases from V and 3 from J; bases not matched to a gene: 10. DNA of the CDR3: TGTGCCAGCAGTTCCCTCGGGGACAGGGGGTGGTACACTGAAGCTTTCTTT. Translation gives CASSSLGDRGWYTEAFF.

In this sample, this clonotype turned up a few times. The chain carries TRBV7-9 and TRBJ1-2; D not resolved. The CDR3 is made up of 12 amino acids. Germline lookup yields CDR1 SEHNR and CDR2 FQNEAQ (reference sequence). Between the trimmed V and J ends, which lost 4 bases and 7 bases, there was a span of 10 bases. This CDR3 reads CASSYEAAGYTF. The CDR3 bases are TGTGCCAGCAGCTACGAGGCAGCTGGCTACACCTTC.

The DNA of the CDR3 is TGCAGTGCTAGAACAACCGGGACAGGGGACGGCTACACCTTC. It is translated as CSARTTGTGDGYTF. The V and J genes are TRBV20-1 and TRBJ1-2; 10 bases align to TRBD1. Germline V gene lookup returns CDR1 DFQATT and CDR2 SNEGSKA (reference sequence). This CDR3 has 14 amino acids. Trimming cost V 2 bases and J 8 bases; bases outside gene matches: 8.

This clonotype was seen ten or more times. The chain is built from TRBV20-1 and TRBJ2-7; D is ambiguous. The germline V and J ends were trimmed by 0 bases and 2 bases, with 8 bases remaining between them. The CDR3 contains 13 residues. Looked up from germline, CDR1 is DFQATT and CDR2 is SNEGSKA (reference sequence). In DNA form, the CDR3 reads TGCAGTGCTAGAGATAACCTTGCCTACGAGCAGTACTTC. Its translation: CSARDNLAYEQYF.

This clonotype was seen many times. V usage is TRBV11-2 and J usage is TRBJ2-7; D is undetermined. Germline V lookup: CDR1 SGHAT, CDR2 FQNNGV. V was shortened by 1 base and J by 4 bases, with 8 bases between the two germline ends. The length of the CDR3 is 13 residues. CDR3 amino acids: CASSLVSYYEQYF. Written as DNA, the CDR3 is TGTGCCAGCAGCTTAGTTTCGTATTACGAGCAGTACTTC.

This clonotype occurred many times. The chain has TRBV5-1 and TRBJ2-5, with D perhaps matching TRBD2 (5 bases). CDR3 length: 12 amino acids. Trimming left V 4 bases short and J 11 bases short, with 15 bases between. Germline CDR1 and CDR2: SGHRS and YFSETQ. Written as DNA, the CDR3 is TGCGCCAGCAGCACCCATCCGGGGTGGCAGTACTTC. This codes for CASSTHPGWQYF.

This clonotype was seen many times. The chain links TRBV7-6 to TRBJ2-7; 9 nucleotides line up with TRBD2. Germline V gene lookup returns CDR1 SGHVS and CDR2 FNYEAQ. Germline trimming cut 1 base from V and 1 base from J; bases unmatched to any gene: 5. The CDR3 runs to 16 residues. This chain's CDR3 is CASSLGAGGLSYEQYF. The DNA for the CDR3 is TGTGCCAGCAGCTTAGGAGCGGGGGGCCTATCCTACGAGCAGTACTTC.

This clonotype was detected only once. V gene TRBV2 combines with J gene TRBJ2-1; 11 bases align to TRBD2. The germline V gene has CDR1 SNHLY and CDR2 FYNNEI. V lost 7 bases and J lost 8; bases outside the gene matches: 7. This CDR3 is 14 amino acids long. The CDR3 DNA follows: TGTGCCAGCATCCCCCCTAGCGGGGGGCATGAGCAGTTCTTC. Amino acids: CASIPPSGGHEQFF.

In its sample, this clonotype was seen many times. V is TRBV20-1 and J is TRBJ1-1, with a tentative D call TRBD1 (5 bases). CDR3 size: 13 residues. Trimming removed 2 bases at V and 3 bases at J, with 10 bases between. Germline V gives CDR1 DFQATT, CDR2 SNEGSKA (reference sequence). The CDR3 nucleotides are TGCAGTGCTAGAAGGGGTGGGGACACTGAAGCTTTCTTT. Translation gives CSARRGGDTEAFF.

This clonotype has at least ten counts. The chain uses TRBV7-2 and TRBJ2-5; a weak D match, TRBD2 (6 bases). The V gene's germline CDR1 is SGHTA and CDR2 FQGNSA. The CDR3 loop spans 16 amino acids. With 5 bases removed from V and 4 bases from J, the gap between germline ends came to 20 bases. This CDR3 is CASSVYRGTRAETQYF. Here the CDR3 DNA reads TGTGCCAGCAGCGTCTATCGGGGGACCCGGGCAGAGACCCAGTACTTC. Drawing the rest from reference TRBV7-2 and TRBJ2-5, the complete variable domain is GAGVSQSPSNKVTEKGKDVELRCDPISGHTALYWYRQSLGQGLEFLIYFQGNSAPDKSGLPSDRFSAERTGGSVSTLTIQRTQQEDSAVYLCASSVYRGTRAETQYFGPGTRLLVL.

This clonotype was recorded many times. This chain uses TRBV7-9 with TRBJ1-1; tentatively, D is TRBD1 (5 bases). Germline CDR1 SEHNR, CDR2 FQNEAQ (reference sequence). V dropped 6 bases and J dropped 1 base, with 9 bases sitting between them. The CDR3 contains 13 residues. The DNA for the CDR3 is TGTGCCAGCAGGATGACAGAGAACACTGAAGCTTTCTTT. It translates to CASRMTENTEAFF.

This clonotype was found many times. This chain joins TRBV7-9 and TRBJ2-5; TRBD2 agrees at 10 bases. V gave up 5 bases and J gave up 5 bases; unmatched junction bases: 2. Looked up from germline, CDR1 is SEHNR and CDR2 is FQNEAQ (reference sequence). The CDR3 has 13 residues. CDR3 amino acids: CASSQAGGETQYF. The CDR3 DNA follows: TGTGCCAGCAGCCAAGCGGGGGGGGAGACCCAGTACTTC.

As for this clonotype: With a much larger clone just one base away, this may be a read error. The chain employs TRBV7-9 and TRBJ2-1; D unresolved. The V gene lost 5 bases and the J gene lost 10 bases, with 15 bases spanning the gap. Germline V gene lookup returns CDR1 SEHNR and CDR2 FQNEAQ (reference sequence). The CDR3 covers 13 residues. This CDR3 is CASSPTTIWEQFF. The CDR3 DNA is TGTGCCAGCAGCCCGACCACCATATGGGAGCAGTTCTTC. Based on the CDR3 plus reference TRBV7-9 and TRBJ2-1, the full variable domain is DTGVSQNPRHKITKRGQNVTFRCDPISEHNRLYWYRQTLGQGPEFLTYFQNEAQLEKSRLLSDRFSAERPKGSFSTLEIQRTEQGDSAMYLCASSPTTIWEQFFGPGTRLTVL.

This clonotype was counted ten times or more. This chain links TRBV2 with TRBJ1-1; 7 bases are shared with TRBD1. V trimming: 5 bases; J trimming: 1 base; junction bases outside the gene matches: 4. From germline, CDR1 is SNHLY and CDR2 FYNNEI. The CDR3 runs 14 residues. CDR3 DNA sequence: TGTGCCAGCAGTTGGGACAGAACGAACACTGAAGCTTTCTTT. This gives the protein CASSWDRTNTEAFF.

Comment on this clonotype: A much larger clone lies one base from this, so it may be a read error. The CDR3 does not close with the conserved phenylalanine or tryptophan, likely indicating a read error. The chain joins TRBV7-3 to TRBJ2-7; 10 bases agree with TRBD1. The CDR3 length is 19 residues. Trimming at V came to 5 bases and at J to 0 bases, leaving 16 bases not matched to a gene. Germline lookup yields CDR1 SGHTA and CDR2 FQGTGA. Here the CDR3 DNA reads TGTGCCAGCAGCATCTCTCCGGGACAGGGGCCCTCCAGCTCCTACGAGCAGTACTTA. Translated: CASSISPGQGPSSSYEQYL.

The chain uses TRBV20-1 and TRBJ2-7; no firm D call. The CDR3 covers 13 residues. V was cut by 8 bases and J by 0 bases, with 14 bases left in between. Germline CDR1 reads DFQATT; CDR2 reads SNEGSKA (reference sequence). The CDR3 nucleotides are TGCAGTAAATCGAACTTTGGCTCCTACGAGCAGTACTTC. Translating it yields CSKSNFGSYEQYF.

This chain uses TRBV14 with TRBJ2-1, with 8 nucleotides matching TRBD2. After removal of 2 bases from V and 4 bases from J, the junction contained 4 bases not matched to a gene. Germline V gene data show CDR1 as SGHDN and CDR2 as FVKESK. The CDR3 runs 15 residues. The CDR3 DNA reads TGTGCCAGCAGCCAACCTCTAGCGGGTTACAATGAGCAGTTCTTC. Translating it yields CASSQPLAGYNEQFF.

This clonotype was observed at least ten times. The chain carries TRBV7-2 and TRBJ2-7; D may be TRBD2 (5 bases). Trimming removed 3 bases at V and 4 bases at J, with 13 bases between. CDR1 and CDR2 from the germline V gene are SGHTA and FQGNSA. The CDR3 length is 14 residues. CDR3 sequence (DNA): TGTGCCAGCAGCTTCGGTGGAGGAAAGTACGAGCAGTACTTC. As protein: CASSFGGGKYEQYF.

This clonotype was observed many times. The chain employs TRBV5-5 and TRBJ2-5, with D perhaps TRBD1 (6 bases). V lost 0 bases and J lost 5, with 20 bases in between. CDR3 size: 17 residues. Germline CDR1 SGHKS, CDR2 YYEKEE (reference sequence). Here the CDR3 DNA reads TGTGCCAGCAGCTTGGACCATAGGGGGAAGGTTGTGGAGACCCAGTACTTC. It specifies CASSLDHRGKVVETQYF.

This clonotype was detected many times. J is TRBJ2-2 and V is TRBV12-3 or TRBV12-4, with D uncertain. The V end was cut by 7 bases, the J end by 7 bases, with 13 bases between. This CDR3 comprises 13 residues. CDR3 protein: CASTPGPGGELFF. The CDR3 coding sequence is TGTGCCAGCACCCCCGGTCCGGGCGGGGAGCTGTTTTTT.